The rows below give T cell receptor beta chains drawn from one sample of a study of T-cell memory formation after mild COVID-19. TCRdb used MiXCR to reprocess the 5' RACE reads, holding one entry per CDR3 protein. Among some 260,000 distinct CDR3 sequences listed, over 15% were seen once. Sequencing was carried out using PBMCs or a T cell subset sorted from them (not recorded which). The source of these receptors is a man aged 18 to 35 who had mild COVID-19 (a few samples of this study predate the infection). Cell type and time point are not known. The CDR3 runs from the conserved cysteine through the conserved F or W. D genes are given only for firm matches. Rows may omit the clone size; those that give it use once, few, many or a size class.

clone_size d_call j_call v_call cdr3_aa cdr3_nt
NA NA TRBJ2-3 TRBV7-7 CASSPGVGADTQYF TGTGCCAGCAGCCCCGGGGTTGGGGCAGATACGCAGTATTTT
NA TRBD1 TRBJ2-5 TRBV28 CASSSPGTGWETQYF TGTGCCAGCAGTTCCCCCGGGACAGGGTGGGAGACCCAGTACTTC
once NA TRBJ2-2 TRBV7-3 CASSPSGGANTGELFF TGTGCCAGCAGCCCCTCGGGCGGGGCGAACACCGGGGAGCTGTTTTTT
NA TRBD1 TRBJ1-4 TRBV7-9 CASSSTGAPTNEKLFF TGTGCCAGCAGCTCGACAGGGGCCCCAACTAATGAAAAACTGTTTTTT
NA TRBD1 TRBJ1-1 TRBV13 CASSLAPRTGHEAFF TGTGCCAGCAGCTTAGCCCCTCGGACAGGACATGAAGCTTTCTTT
NA NA TRBJ1-1 TRBV5-1 CASSLVLRGAEAFF TGCGCCAGCAGCTTGGTGTTACGGGGGGCTGAAGCTTTCTTT
NA TRBD2 TRBJ2-1 TRBV11-2 CASSLVLANANEQFF TGTGCCAGCAGCTTAGTACTAGCGAACGCCAATGAGCAGTTCTTC
NA NA TRBJ1-1 TRBV9 CASSRAGRGAFF TGTGCCAGCAGCCGCGCAGGACGGGGAGCTTTCTTT
NA TRBD1 TRBJ2-7 TRBV10-1 CASSEGTGGYEQYF TGCGCCAGCAGTGAAGGGACAGGGGGCTACGAGCAGTACTTC
NA NA TRBJ2-5 TRBV7-2 CASSTQRTQYF TGTGCCAGCAGCACGCAACGGACCCAGTACTTC
NA NA TRBJ2-1 TRBV9 CASSALDKLEQFF TGTGCCAGCAGCGCCTTGGACAAATTAGAGCAGTTCTTC
NA NA TRBJ1-1 TRBV6-2/TRBV6-3 CASSVSRRVNTEAFF TGTGCCAGCAGCGTATCGAGGAGGGTGAACACTGAAGCTTTCTTT
NA NA TRBJ1-2 TRBV10-3 CAIGPTRANYGYTF TGTGCCATCGGGCCAACCCGGGCCAACTATGGCTACACCTTC
few NA TRBJ2-3 TRBV4-3 CASSPVSSADTQYF TGCGCCAGCAGCCCAGTCTCGTCAGCAGATACGCAGTATTTT
NA NA TRBJ2-3 TRBV6-4 CASSDSMGLTQYF TGTGCCAGCAGTGACTCGATGGGGCTGACGCAGTATTTT
few TRBD2 TRBJ2-5 TRBV20-1 CSATLAGYQETQYF TGCAGTGCTACCCTAGCGGGGTACCAAGAGACCCAGTACTTC
NA NA TRBJ2-3 TRBV20-1 CSANEGLVATDTQYF TGCAGTGCTAATGAAGGTCTCGTAGCTACAGATACGCAGTATTTT
few NA TRBJ2-5 TRBV4-1 CASSPPTALSSETQYF TGCGCCAGCAGTCCCCCGACAGCTTTGTCGTCGGAGACCCAGTACTTC
NA NA TRBJ2-2 TRBV3-1 CASSLRGFTGELFF TGTGCCAGCAGCCTCAGAGGGTTCACCGGGGAGCTGTTTTTT
NA NA TRBJ2-3 TRBV7-2 CASSLGSNTQYF TGTGCCAGCAGCTTAGGGTCGAATACGCAGTATTTT
few NA TRBJ2-3 TRBV7-2 CASSLVQTDTQYF TGTGCCAGCAGCTTAGTTCAGACAGATACGCAGTATTTT
few TRBD2 TRBJ2-5 TRBV7-8 CASSWTSGGAQETQYF TGTGCCAGCAGCTGGACTAGCGGGGGGGCCCAAGAGACCCAGTACTTC
few NA TRBJ1-2 TRBV7-2 CASSIRAPSGGGYTF TGTGCCAGCAGCATCCGGGCCCCGTCGGGGGGTGGCTACACCTTC
few NA TRBJ2-7 TRBV11-2 CASSLASWSGEQYF TGTGCCAGCAGCTTAGCGTCTTGGTCGGGTGAGCAGTACTTC
NA NA TRBJ2-7 TRBV5-4 CASSLQGALERQYF TGTGCCAGCAGCTTACAGGGAGCTCTCGAAAGGCAGTACTTC
few TRBD1 TRBJ2-3 TRBV12-3/TRBV12-4 CASSSPRTGATDTQYF TGTGCCAGCAGTTCCCCCAGGACAGGGGCCACAGATACGCAGTATTTT
NA NA TRBJ2-5 TRBV5-1 CASSSRDFLQETQYF TGCGCCAGCAGCTCCAGAGACTTCCTCCAAGAGACCCAGTACTTC
NA NA TRBJ2-2 TRBV11-2 CASSLELIGELFF TGTGCCAGCAGCTTAGAGTTGATCGGGGAGCTGTTTTTT
NA TRBD1 TRBJ1-5 TRBV4-1 CASSPGQGRDQPQHF TGCGCCAGCAGCCCAGGACAGGGGAGGGATCAGCCCCAGCATTTT
NA NA TRBJ2-3 TRBV6-5 CASSYGAGETDTQYF TGTGCCAGCAGTTACGGGGCAGGAGAGACAGATACGCAGTATTTT
few NA TRBJ2-4 TRBV7-2 CASSPPAKNIQYF TGTGCCAGCAGCCCTCCCGCCAAAAACATTCAGTACTTC
few TRBD1 TRBJ2-5 TRBV7-3 CASSLQGGARETQYF TGTGCCAGCAGCTTACAAGGGGGCGCCAGGGAGACCCAGTACTTC
NA NA TRBJ2-6 TRBV7-2 CASSRNSVAAGANVLTF TGTGCCAGCAGCCGGAACTCAGTAGCCGCTGGGGCCAACGTCCTGACTTTC
NA TRBD2 TRBJ2-2 TRBV7-8 CASSLVWGLAGTGELFF TGTGCCAGCAGCTTAGTTTGGGGACTAGCGGGCACCGGGGAGCTGTTTTTT
many NA TRBJ2-3 TRBV7-2 CASSLGPSTDTQYF TGTGCCAGCAGTTTGGGTCCGAGCACAGATACGCAGTATTTT
few NA TRBJ1-2 TRBV6-1 CASSVRLGKDGYTF TGTGCCAGCAGTGTGAGATTGGGGAAGGATGGCTACACCTTC
few NA TRBJ1-1 TRBV9 CASSKITGNPEAFF TGTGCCAGCAGCAAAATCACAGGTAACCCTGAAGCTTTCTTT
medium-sized TRBD2 TRBJ2-3 TRBV20-1 CSAPWAGGPADTQYF TGCAGTGCTCCCTGGGCGGGGGGGCCGGCAGATACGCAGTATTTT
few NA TRBJ1-4 TRBV20-1 CSARGDSEKLFF TGCAGTGCCAGAGGGGATTCTGAAAAACTGTTTTTT
many NA TRBJ1-1 TRBV12-3/TRBV12-4 CASSFGQNTEAFF TGTGCCAGCAGTTTTGGGCAGAACACTGAAGCTTTCTTT
few TRBD1 TRBJ1-1 TRBV7-2 CASRIQGAAPGTEAFF TGTGCCAGCAGAATACAGGGGGCCGCCCCGGGCACTGAAGCTTTCTTT
many NA TRBJ1-5 TRBV18 CASSQRGAVRQPQHF TGTGCCAGCTCACAACGGGGGGCAGTTCGTCAGCCCCAGCATTTT
NA NA TRBJ2-1 TRBV12-3/TRBV12-4 CASSPQQGHPYNEQFF TGTGCCAGCAGTCCCCAACAGGGTCACCCCTACAATGAGCAGTTCTTC
NA TRBD1 TRBJ2-1 TRBV5-1 CASSLAPGQGSNEQFF TGCGCCAGCAGCTTGGCTCCGGGACAGGGCTCCAATGAGCAGTTCTTC
NA TRBD1 TRBJ2-7 TRBV5-4 CASSIRDSYEQYF TGTGCCAGCAGCATCCGGGACAGCTACGAGCAGTACTTC
NA NA TRBJ2-7 TRBV27 CASKNGGHPFEQYF TGTGCCAGCAAAAATGGGGGACACCCATTCGAGCAGTACTTC
NA NA TRBJ1-5 TRBV18 CASSSVLGRDGNQPQHF TGTGCCAGCTCGAGTGTTCTGGGGAGGGATGGCAATCAGCCCCAGCATTTT
NA TRBD2 TRBJ2-5 TRBV5-1 CASSVARTSVQETQYF TGCGCCAGCAGCGTAGCCCGGACTAGCGTACAAGAGACCCAGTACTTC
NA NA TRBJ1-1 TRBV3-1 CASSQGHRNTEAFF TGTGCCAGCAGCCAAGGACACCGGAACACTGAAGCTTTCTTT
NA TRBD1 TRBJ2-7 TRBV19 CASSTPGQGIYEQYF TGTGCCAGTAGCACGCCGGGACAGGGTATTTACGAGCAGTACTTC
NA NA TRBJ1-4 TRBV4-2 CASSQDLIGGVEKLFF TGTGCCAGCAGCCAAGATCTGATCGGGGGTGTTGAAAAACTGTTTTTT
few TRBD2 TRBJ2-1 TRBV29-1 CSVWGGGNEQFF TGCAGCGTTTGGGGGGGTGGGAATGAGCAGTTCTTC